This T cell receptor beta chain was recorded in a study of cytomegalovirus exposure and HLA in healthy donors. Study in general: From HLA-typed donors, an early data release held about 92 million unique TCRs. Study results and caveats: TCR sequences were mostly rare, though some public TCRs occurred in many donors. When analyzed later, a missense DCLRE1C variant was found to be linked to TCR beta V- and J-gene trimming. A later analysis reported that several of the most significant clusters appeared to be linked to common viral pathogens, among them Epstein-Barr virus.

The CDR3 has 17 residues. Germline CDR1 reads SGHTA; CDR2 reads FQGNSA. The ends were cut back, 5 bases at V and 1 base at J, with 17 bases in the middle. The PCR used 60 Vbeta and 13 Jbeta primers. The method was immunoSEQ multiplex PCR; TCRdb's version includes in-frame clones alone and lacks a portion of them. In the table there are 100,000 to 120,000 clones, around 75% of which are singletons. Concerning this clone: Its antigen is not identified.

This chain uses TRBV7-2 with TRBJ2-2; D is perhaps TRBD2 (5 bases). Sequences were obtained from PBMCs. The sequence derives from a man aged 25-45 years in good health and CMV-seropositive. CDR3 loop: CASSTPPGAVNTGELFF. Here the CDR3 DNA reads TGTGCCAGCAGCACGCCCCCAGGAGCGGTGAACACCGGGGAGCTGTTTTTT.